The entry that follows covers one T cell receptor (beta chain) sequence. Its specificity is unknown. Sequenced by immunoSEQ multiplex PCR; TCRdb stores in-frame clones only, minus some. The sample lists some 35,000 clones; approximately 80% were seen once. This sample was taken from a study of a mutant IDH1 vaccine in newly diagnosed glioma. Looking at the study overall: Patients were started on vaccination 4-6 weeks after radiotherapy alone, or with temozolomide cycles. Every participant had undergone radiotherapy, temozolomide, or both before, and most underwent both.

Overall study findings and caveats: There were vaccine-induced immune responses in under 95% of the patients.

The time point was: week 5, during vaccination. It was 300 ug of mutant IDH1 20-mer peptide that made up each vaccine dose, given with topical imiquimod. V was cut by 3 bases and J by 1 base, with 7 bases left in between. The CDR3 extends over 14 amino acids. Germline assignment: CDR1 SGHNT and CDR2 YYREEE (reference sequence). V and J are TRBV5-4 and TRBJ2-2, with D uncertain. Sequenced here: PBMCs, sampled from a glioma patient whose treatment included an IDH1 peptide vaccine. The receptor was derived from a man aged 45 to 65 with glioma. The CDR3 DNA reads as TGTGCCAGCAGCTATGACGGGAACACCGGGGAGCTGTTTTTT. Translation: CASSYDGNTGELFF.